This passage covers 5 T cell receptor beta chains from one sample sequenced in a study of spatial heterogeneity in lung cancer (dated by TCRdb to the late 2010s). On the study overall, not on this receptor specifically: The tumor nonsynonymous mutation count correlated with the number of expanded alpha and beta TCRs within the tumor.

The library was made by 5' RACE. The sequencer was a NextSeq 500. The public sequencing data were trimmed at Q25 with fastp and processed into clonotypes with MiXCR by TCRdb, which kept only in-frame beta chains. Merged by CDR3 protein, the rows form single entries marked with the most common genes and DNA. The sample table holds about 2,000 distinct CDR3 sequences, of which 20% to 25% were seen once. In total, the top ten clones hold 24% of the sample. What these receptors recognize is not known. The label giving this sample's time point can be read as: sample taken at primary tumor resection. Sequences were derived from lung tumor tissue, sampled at surgery. These receptors originate from a male donor with early-stage non-small cell lung cancer.

This clonotype occurred many times. The chain employs TRBV28 and TRBJ2-3; 9 nucleotides align to TRBD1. This CDR3 contains 14 residues. The junction had 5 bases not matched to a gene; V was cut back by 5 bases and J by 5 bases. Germline V gene data show CDR1 as MDHEN and CDR2 as SYDVKM. CDR3 region: CASSPNRGLDTQYF. CDR3 DNA: TGTGCCAGCAGTCCAAACAGGGGGCTAGATACGCAGTATTTT.

The chain joins TRBV18 to TRBJ2-3; 7 bases map to TRBD2. This CDR3 has 15 residues. V lost 6 bases to trimming and J lost 1 base; unmatched junction nucleotides: 7. Germline V lookup: CDR1 KGHSH, CDR2 LQKENI. In DNA form, the CDR3 reads TGTGCCAGCTCTCTTCGGGGGGACGGCACAGATACGCAGTATTTT. Amino acid sequence: CASSLRGDGTDTQYF. The full variable domain, rest sourced from reference TRBV18 and TRBJ2-3, is NAGVMQNPRHLVRRRGQEARLRCSPMKGHSHVYWYRQLPEEGLKFMVYLQKENIIDESGMPKERFSAEFPKEGPSILRIQQVVRGDSAAYFCASSLRGDGTDTQYFGPGTRLTVL.

This clonotype was counted many times. J is TRBJ2-3 and V is TRBV20-1, with D possibly TRBD1 on 5 matching bases. Germline V CDR1 and CDR2: DFQATT, SNEGSKA (reference sequence). The CDR3 runs to 11 residues. V lost 4 bases and J lost 8, with 10 bases in between. This CDR3 reads CSAIPRATQYF. The CDR3 DNA is TGCAGTGCTATTCCCAGGGCTACGCAGTATTTT.

As for this clonotype: One junction end does not reproduce the germline sequence, and a read error may be involved. V and J are TRBV12-5 and TRBJ2-5, with 16 bases that match TRBD2. The length of the CDR3 is 16 residues. Germline V lookup: CDR1 LGHNT, CDR2 FRNRAP. The CDR3 here is CSSGLTRGLAGGPPYF. CDR3 DNA sequence: TGTTCTAGTGGTTTGACACGGGGACTAGCGGGAGGGCCCCCGTACTTC.

This clonotype was recorded at least ten times. V gene TRBV9 combines with J gene TRBJ2-7; 7 bases map to TRBD1. V dropped 0 bases and J dropped 3; count of bases not matched to a gene: 6. This CDR3 region has 15 residues. Per germline, CDR1 SGDLS and CDR2 YYNGEE. The CDR3 sequence: CASSVGGTADYEQYF. The CDR3 DNA reads TGTGCCAGCAGCGTAGGAGGGACAGCTGACTACGAGCAGTACTTC.